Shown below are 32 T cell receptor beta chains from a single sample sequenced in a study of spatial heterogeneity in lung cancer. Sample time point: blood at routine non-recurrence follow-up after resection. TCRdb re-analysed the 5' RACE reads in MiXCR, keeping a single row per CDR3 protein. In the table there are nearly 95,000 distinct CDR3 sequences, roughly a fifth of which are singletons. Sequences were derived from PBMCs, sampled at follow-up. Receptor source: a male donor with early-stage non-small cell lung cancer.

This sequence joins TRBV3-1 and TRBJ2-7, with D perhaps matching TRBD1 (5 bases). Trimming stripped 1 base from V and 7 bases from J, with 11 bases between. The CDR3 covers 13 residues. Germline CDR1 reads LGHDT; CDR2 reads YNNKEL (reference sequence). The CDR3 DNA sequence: TGTGCCAGCAGCCAAGGGGGCCCGCGAGAGCAGTACTTC. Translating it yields CASSQGGPREQYF.

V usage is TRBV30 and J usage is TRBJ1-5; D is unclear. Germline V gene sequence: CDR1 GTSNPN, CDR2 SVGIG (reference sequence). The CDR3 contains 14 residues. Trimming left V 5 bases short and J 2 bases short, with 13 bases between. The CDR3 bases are TGTGCCTGGGGCCCCAATCAGGGCAATCAGCCCCAGCATTTT. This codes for CAWGPNQGNQPQHF.

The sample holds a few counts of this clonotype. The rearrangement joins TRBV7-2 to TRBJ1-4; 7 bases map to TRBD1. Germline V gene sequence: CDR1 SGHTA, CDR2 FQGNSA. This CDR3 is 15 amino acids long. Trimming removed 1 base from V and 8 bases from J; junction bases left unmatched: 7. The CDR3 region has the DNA TGTGCCAGCAGCTTAGTCAAGGGGGCGGAAGAAAAACTGTTTTTT. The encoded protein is CASSLVKGAEEKLFF.

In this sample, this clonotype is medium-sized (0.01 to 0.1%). The CDR3: CASSYGGRTDTQYF. The CDR3 DNA is TGTGCCAGCAGTTACGGGGGGAGGACAGATACGCAGTATTTT. The genes are TRBV6-5 and TRBJ2-3; TRBD2 might be the D (6 bases). V lost 2 bases to trimming and J lost 3 bases, with 9 bases between them. CDR1 and CDR2 (germline): MNHEY, SVGAGI. The CDR3 has 14 residues.

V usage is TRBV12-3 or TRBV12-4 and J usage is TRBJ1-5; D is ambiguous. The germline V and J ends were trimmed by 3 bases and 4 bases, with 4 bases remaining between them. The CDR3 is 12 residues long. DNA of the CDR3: TGTGCCAGCAGTTTTGGGAATCAGCCCCAGCATTTT. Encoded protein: CASSFGNQPQHF.

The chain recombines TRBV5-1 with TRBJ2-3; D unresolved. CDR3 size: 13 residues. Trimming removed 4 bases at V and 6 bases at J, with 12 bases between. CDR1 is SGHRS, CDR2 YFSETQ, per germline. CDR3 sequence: CASSPLSEDTQYF. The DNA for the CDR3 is TGCGCCAGCAGCCCGTTGTCAGAGGATACGCAGTATTTT. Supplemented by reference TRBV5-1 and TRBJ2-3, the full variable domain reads KAGVTQTPRYLIKTRGQQVTLSCSPISGHRSVSWYQQTPGQGLQFLFEYFSETQRNKGNFPGRFSGRQFSNSRSEMNVSTLELGDSALYLCASSPLSEDTQYFGPGTRLTVL.

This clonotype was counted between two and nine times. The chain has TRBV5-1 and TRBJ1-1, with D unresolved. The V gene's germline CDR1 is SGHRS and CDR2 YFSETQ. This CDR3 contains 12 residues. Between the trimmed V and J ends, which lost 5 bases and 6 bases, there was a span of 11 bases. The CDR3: CASSAGPAEAFF. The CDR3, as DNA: TGCGCCAGCAGTGCAGGCCCCGCTGAAGCTTTCTTT.

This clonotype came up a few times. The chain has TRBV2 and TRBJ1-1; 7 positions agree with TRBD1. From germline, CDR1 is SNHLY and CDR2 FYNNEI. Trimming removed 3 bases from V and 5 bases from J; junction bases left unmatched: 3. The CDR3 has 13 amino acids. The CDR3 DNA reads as TGTGCCAGCAGTGATCAGGGGGTAACTGAAGCTTTCTTT. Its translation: CASSDQGVTEAFF.

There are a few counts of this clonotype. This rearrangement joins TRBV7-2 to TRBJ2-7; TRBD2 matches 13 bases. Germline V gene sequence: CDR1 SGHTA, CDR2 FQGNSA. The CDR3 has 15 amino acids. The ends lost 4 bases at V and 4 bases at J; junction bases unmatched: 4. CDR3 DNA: TGTGCCAGCAGCTCACTAGCGGGAGGGGGGTACGAGCAGTACTTC. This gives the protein CASSSLAGGGYEQYF.

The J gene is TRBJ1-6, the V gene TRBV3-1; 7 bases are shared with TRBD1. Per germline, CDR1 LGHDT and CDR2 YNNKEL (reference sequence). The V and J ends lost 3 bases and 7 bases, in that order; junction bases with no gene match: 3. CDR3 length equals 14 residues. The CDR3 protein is CASSHGTENSPLHF. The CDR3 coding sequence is TGTGCCAGCAGCCATGGGACAGAGAATTCACCCCTCCACTTT.

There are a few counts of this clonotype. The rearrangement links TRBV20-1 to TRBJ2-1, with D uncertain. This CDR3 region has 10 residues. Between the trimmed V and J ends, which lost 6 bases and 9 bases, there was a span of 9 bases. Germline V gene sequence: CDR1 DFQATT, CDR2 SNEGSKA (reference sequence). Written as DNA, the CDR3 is TGCAGTGCCGGTGAGAGTGAGCAGTTCTTC. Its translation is CSAGESEQFF.

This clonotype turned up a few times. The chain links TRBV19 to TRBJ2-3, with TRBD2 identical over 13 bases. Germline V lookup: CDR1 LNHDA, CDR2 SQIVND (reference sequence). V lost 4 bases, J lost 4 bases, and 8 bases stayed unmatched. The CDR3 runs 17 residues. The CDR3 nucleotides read TGTGCCAGTAGTACTGGGCTAGGACTAGCGGGAGCAGATACGCAGTATTTT. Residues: CASSTGLGLAGADTQYF.

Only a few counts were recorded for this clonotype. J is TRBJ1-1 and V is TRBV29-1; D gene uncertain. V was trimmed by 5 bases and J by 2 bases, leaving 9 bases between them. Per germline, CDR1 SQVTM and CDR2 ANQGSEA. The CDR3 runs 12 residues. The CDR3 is CSVSNFNTEAFF. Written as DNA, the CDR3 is TGCAGCGTTTCAAACTTTAACACTGAAGCTTTCTTT.

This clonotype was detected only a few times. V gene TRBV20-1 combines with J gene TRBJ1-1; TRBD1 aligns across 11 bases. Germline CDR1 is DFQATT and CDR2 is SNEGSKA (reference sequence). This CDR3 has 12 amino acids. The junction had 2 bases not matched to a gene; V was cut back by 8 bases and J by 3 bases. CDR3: CSPGQGDTEAFF. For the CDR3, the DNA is TGCAGTCCGGGACAGGGGGACACTGAAGCTTTCTTT.

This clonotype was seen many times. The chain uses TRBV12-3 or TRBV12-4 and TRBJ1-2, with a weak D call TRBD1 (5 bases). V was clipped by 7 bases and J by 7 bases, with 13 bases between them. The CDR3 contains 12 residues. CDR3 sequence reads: CASTPRDVGYTF. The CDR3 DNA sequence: TGTGCCAGCACCCCCAGGGATGTTGGCTACACCTTC.

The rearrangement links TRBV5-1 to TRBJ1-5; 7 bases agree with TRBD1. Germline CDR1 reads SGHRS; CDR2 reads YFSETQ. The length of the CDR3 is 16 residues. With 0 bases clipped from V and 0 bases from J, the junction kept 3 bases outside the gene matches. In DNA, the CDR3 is TGCGCCAGCAGCTTGGGGGGACAGCATAGCAATCAGCCCCAGCATTTT. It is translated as CASSLGGQHSNQPQHF.

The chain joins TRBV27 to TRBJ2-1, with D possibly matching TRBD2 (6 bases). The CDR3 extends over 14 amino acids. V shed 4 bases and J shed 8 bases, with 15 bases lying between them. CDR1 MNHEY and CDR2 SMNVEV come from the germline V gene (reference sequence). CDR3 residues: CASSSNRLVYEQFF. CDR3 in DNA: TGTGCCAGCAGTTCAAATCGACTAGTTTATGAGCAGTTCTTC.

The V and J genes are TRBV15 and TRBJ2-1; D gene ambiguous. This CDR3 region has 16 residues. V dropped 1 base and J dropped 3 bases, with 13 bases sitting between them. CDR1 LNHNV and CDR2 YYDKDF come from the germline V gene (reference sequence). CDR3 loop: CATSRGKPIHYNEQFF. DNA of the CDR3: TGTGCCACCAGCAGAGGAAAACCAATCCACTACAATGAGCAGTTCTTC. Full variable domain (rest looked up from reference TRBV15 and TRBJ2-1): DAMVIQNPRYQVTQFGKPVTLSCSQTLNHNVMYWYQQKSSQAPKLLFHYYDKDFNNEADTPDNFQSRRPNTSFCFLDIRSPGLGDTAMYLCATSRGKPIHYNEQFFGPGTRLTVL.

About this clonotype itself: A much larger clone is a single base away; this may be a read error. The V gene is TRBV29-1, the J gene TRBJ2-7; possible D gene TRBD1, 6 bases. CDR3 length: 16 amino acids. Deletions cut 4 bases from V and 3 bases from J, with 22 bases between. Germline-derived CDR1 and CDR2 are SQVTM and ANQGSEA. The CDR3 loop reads CSVVRGHDTVGYEQYF. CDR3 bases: TGCAGCGTTGTACGGGGACACGATACCGTCGGCTACGAGCAGTACTTC.

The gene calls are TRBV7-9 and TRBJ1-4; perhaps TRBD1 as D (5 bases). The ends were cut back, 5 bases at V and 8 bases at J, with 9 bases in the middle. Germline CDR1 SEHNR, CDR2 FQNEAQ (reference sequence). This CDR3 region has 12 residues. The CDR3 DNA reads TGTGCCAGCAGCCGTTCAGGGGAAAAACTGTTTTTT. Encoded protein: CASSRSGEKLFF. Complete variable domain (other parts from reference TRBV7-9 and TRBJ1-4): DTGVSQNPRHKITKRGQNVTFRCDPISEHNRLYWYRQTLGQGPEFLTYFQNEAQLEKSRLLSDRFSAERPKGSFSTLEIQRTEQGDSAMYLCASSRSGEKLFFGSGTQLSVL.

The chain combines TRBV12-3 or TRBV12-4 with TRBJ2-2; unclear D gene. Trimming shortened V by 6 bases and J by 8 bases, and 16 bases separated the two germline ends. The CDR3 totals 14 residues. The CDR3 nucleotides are TGTGCCAGCAGGAACCAGAACAGCCTAGGGGAGCTGTTTTTT. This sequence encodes CASRNQNSLGELFF.

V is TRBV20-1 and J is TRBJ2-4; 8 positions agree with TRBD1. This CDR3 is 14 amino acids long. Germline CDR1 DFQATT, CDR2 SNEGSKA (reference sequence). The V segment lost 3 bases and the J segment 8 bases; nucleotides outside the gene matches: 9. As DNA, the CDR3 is TGCAGTGCTAGCGCGTCAGGGGGCAGGGACATTCAGTACTTC. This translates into CSASASGGRDIQYF.

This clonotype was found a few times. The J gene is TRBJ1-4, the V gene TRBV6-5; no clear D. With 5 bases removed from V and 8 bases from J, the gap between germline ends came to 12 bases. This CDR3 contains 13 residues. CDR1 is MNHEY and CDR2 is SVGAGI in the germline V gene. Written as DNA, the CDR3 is TGTGCCAGCAGTAGGGTTGCGAGAGAAAAACTGTTTTTT. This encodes CASSRVAREKLFF.

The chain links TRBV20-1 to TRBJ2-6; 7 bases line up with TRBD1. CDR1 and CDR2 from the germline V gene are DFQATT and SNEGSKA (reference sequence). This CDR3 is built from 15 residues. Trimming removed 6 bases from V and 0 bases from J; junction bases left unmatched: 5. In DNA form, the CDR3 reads TGCAGTGCCCTCACAGGGGACTCTGGGGCCAACGTCCTGACTTTC. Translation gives CSALTGDSGANVLTF.

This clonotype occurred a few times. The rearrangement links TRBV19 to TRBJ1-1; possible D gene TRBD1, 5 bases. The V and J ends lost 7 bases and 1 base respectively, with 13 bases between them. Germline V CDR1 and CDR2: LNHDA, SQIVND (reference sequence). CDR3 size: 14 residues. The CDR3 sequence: CASTLRGGNTEAFF. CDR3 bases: TGTGCCAGTACTCTTCGTGGGGGGAACACTGAAGCTTTCTTT.

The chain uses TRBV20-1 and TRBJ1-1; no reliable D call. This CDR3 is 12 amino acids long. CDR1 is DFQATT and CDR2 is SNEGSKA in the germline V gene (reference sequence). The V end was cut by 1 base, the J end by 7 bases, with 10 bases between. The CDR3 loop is CSARVDAGEAFF. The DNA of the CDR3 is TGCAGTGCTAGAGTGGACGCCGGTGAAGCTTTCTTT.

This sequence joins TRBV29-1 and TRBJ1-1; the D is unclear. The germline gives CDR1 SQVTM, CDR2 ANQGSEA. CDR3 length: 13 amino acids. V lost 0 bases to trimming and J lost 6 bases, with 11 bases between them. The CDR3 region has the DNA TGCAGCGTTGAAGAGTTCAAGGGATCTGAAGCTTTCTTT. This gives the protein CSVEEFKGSEAFF.

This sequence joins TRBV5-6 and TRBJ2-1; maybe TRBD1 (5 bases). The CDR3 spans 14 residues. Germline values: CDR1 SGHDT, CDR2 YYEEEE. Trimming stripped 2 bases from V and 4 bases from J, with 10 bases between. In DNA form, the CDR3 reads TGTGCCAGCAGCTTTCAGGGCGGATACAATGAGCAGTTCTTC. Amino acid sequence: CASSFQGGYNEQFF.

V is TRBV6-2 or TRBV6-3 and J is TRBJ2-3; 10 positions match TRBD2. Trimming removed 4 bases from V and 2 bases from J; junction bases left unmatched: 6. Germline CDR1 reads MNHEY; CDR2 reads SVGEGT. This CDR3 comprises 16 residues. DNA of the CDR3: TGTGCCAGCAGTTTCCCCCTAGCGGGAGTCACAGATACGCAGTATTTT. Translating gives CASSFPLAGVTDTQYF.

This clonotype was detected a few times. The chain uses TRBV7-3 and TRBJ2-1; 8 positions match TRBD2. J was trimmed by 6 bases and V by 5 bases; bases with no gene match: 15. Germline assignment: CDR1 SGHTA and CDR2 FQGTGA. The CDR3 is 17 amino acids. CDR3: CASSASRSGSRVNEQFF. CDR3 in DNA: TGTGCCAGCAGCGCGAGTCGGAGCGGGAGTAGAGTCAATGAGCAGTTCTTC.

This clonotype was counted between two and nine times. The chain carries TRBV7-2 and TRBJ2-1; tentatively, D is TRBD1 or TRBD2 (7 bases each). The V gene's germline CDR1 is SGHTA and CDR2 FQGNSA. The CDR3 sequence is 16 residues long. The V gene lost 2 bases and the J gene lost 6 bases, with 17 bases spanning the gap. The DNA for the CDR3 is TGTGCCAGCAGCTTACCCTCAGGGGGAGGGCGCAATGAGCAGTTCTTC. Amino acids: CASSLPSGGGRNEQFF. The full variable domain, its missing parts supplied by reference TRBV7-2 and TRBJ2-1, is GAGVSQSPSNKVTEKGKDVELRCDPISGHTALYWYRQSLGQGLEFLIYFQGNSAPDKSGLPSDRFSAERTGGSVSTLTIQRTQQEDSAVYLCASSLPSGGGRNEQFFGPGTRLTVL.

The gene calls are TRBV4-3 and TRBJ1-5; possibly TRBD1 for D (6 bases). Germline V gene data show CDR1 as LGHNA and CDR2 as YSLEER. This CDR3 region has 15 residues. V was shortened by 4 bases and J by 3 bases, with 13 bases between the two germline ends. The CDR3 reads CASSLSRQDNQPQHF. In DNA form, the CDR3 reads TGCGCCAGCAGCCTTTCGCGACAGGACAATCAGCCCCAGCATTTT.